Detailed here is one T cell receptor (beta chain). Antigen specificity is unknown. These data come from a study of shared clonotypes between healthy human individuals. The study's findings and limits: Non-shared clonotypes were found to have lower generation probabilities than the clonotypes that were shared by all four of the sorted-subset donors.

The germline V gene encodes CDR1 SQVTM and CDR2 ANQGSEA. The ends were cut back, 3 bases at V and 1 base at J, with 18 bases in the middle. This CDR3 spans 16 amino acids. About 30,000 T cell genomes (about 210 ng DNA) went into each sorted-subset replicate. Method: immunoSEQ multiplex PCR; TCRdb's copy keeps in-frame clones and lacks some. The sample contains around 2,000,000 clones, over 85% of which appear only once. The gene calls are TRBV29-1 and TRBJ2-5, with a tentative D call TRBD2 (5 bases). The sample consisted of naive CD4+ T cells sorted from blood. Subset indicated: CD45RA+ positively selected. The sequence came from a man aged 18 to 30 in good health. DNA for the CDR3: TGCAGCGTTGACCCCTATCAGGCCAGCGGCCAAGAGACCCAGTACTTC. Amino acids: CSVDPYQASGQETQYF.